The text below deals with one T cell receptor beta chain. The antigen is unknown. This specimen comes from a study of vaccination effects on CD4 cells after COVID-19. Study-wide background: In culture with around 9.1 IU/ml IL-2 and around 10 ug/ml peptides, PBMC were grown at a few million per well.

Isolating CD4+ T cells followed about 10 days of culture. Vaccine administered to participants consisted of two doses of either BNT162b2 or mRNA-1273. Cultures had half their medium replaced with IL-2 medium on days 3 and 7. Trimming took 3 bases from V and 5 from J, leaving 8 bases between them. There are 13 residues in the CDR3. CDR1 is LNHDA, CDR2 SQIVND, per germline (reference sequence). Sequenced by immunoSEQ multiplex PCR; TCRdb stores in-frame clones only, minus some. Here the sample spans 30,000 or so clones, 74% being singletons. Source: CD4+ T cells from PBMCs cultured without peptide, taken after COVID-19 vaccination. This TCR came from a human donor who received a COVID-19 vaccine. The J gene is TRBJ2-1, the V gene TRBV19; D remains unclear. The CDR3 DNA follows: TGTGCCAGTAGTATGACTGGCAACAATGAGCAGTTCTTC. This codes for CASSMTGNNEQFF.